This record covers a single T cell receptor (beta chain). Expressed TCRB transcripts were sequenced because the isolated RNA had all been reverse transcribed beforehand. Using immunoSEQ multiplex PCR, the repertoire was profiled, and TCRdb retains in-frame clones only, with some absent. The data contain over 700,000 clones, roughly a sixth of them singletons. This entry belongs to a study of beta chain features in type 1 diabetes. In germline, CDR1 is SGHVS, CDR2 FQNEAQ. Trimming shortened V by 5 bases and J by 1 base, and 13 bases separated the two germline ends. The CDR3 runs to 15 residues. This sequence originates from a young woman in good health. The chain carries TRBV7-8 and TRBJ2-3; no clear D. Material for sequencing was naive CD4+ T cells from blood. The CDR3 is CASSHPPVGTDTQYF. CDR3 DNA sequence: TGTGCCAGCAGCCATCCTCCGGTGGGCACAGATACGCAGTATTTT.